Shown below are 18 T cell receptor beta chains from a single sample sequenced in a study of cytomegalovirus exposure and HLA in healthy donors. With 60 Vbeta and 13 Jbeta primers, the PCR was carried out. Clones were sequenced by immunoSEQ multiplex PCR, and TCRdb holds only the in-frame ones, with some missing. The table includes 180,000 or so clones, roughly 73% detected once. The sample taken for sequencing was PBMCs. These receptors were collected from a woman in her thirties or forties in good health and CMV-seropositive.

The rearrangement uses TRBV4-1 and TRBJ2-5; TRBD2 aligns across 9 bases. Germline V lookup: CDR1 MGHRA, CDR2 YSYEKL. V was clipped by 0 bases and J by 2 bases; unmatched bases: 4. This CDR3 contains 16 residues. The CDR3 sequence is CASSQDAREGQETQYF. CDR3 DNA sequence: TGCGCCAGCAGCCAAGATGCGCGGGAGGGTCAAGAGACCCAGTACTTC.

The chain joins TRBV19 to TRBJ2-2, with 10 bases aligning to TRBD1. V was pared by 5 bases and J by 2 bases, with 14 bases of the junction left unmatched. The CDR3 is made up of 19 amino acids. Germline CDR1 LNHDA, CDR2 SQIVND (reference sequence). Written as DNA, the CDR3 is TGTGCCAGTAGTGTAGGGACAGGGGTTTGGGGATACAACACCGGGGAGCTGTTTTTT. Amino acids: CASSVGTGVWGYNTGELFF.

CDR3 DNA sequence: TGTGCCAGCAGAGGGACTAGCGGGACCCCCGGGGAGCTGTTTTTT. It is translated as CASRGTSGTPGELFF. The J gene is TRBJ2-2, the V gene TRBV2, with 13 positions matching TRBD2. The CDR3 has 15 amino acids. Germline-derived CDR1 and CDR2 are SNHLY and FYNNEI. Germline trimming cut 6 bases from V and 6 bases from J; bases unmatched to any gene: 4.

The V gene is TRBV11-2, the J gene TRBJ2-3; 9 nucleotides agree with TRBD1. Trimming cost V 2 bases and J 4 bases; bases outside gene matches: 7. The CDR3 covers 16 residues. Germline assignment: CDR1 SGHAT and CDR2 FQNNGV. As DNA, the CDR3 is TGTGCCAGCAGCTTAACGGGTTACAGGGGGCCAGATACGCAGTATTTT. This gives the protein CASSLTGYRGPDTQYF.

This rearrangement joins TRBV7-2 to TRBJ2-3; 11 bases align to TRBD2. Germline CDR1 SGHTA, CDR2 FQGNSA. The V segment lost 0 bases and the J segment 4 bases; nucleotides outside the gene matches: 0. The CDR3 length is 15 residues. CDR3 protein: CASSLASGRADTQYF. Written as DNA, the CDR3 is TGTGCCAGCAGCTTAGCTAGCGGGAGGGCAGATACGCAGTATTTT.

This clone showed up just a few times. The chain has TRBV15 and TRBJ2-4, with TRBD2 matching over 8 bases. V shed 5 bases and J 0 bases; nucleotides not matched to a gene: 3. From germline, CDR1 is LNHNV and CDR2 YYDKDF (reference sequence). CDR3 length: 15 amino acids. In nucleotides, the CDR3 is TGTGCCACCAGCCCGGGGGGGCCAGCCAAAAACATTCAGTACTTC. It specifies CATSPGGPAKNIQYF.

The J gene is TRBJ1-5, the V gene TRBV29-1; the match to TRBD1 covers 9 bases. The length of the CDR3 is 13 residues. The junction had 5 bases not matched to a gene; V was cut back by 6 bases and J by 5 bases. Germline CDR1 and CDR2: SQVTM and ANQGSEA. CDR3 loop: CSVGTGRDQPQHF. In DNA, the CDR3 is TGCAGCGTCGGGACAGGGAGGGATCAGCCCCAGCATTTT. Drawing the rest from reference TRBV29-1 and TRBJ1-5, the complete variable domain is SAVISQKPSRDICQRGTSLTIQCQVDSQVTMMFWYRQQPGQSLTLIATANQGSEATYESGFVIDKFPISRPNLTFSTLTVSNMSPEDSSIYLCSVGTGRDQPQHFGDGTRLSIL.

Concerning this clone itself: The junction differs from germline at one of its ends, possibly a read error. CDR3 sequence: CASSPTGLNTGELFF. DNA for the CDR3: TGTGCTAGCAGCCCGACAGGGCTGAACACCGGGGAGCTGTTTTTT. The V call is TRBV7-7, the J call TRBJ2-2, with 7 bases matching TRBD1. The germline V gene encodes CDR1 SSHAT and CDR2 FNYEAQ (reference sequence). The CDR3 loop spans 15 amino acids.

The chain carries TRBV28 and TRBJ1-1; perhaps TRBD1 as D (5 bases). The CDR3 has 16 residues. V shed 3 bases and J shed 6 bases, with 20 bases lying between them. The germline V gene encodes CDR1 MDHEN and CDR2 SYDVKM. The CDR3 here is CASSFDQGGSSAEAFF. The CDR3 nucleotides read TGTGCCAGCAGTTTCGATCAGGGTGGTTCTTCGGCTGAAGCTTTCTTT.

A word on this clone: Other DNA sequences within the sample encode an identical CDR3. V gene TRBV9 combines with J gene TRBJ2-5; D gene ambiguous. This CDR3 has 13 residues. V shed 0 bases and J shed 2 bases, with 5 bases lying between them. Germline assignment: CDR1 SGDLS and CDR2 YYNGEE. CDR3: CASSVGAQETQYF. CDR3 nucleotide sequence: TGTGCCAGCAGCGTAGGGGCTCAAGAGACCCAGTACTTC.

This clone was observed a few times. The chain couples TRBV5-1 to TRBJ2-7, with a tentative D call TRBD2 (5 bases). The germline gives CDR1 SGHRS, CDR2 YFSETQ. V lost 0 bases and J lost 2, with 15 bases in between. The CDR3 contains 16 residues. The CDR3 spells CASSLDGNIGPYEQYF. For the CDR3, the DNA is TGCGCCAGCAGCTTGGACGGGAATATCGGACCCTACGAGCAGTACTTC.

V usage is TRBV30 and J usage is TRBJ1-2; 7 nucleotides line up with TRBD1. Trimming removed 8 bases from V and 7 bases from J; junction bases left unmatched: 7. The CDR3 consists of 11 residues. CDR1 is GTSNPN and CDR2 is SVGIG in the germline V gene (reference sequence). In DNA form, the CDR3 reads TGTGCCCGAGACAGGGTACGTGGCTACACCTTC. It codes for CARDRVRGYTF.

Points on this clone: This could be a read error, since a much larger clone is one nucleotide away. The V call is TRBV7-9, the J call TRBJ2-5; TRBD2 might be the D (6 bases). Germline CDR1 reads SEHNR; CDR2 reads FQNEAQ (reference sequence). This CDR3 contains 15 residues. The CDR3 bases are TGTTCCAGCGGGTCCTCCTCGGGGTACCAAGAGACCCAGTACTTC. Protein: CSSGSSSGYQETQYF.

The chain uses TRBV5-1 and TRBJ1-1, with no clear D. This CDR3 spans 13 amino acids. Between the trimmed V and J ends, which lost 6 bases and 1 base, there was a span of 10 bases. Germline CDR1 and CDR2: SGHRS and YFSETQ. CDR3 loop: CASNLAGNTEAFF. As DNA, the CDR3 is TGCGCCAGCAATTTAGCCGGGAACACTGAAGCTTTCTTT.

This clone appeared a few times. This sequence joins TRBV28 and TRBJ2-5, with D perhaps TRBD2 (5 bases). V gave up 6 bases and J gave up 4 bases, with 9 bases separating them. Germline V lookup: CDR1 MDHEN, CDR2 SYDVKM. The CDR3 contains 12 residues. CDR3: CASRRALETQYF. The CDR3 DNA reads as TGTGCCAGCAGGAGGGCGTTAGAGACCCAGTACTTC.

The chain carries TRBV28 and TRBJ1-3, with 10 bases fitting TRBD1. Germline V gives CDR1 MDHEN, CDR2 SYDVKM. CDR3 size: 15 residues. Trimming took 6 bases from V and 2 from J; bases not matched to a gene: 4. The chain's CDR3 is CASRAGTGAGNTIYF. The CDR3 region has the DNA TGTGCCAGCAGAGCCGGGACAGGGGCTGGAAACACCATATATTTT.

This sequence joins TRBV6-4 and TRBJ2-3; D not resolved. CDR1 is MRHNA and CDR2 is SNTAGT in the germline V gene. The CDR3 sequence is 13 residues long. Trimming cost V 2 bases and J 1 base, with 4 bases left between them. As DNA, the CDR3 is TGTGCCAGCAGTGACGGCCGCACAGATACGCAGTATTTT. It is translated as CASSDGRTDTQYF.

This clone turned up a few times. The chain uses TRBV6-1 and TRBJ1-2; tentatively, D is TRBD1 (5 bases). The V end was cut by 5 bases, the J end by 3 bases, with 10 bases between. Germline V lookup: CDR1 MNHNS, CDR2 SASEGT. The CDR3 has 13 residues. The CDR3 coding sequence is TGTGCCAGCAGTTCCGGAGGGGACTATGGCTACACCTTC. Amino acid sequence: CASSSGGDYGYTF.